This T cell receptor (beta chain) was sequenced in a study of CD8 T cells in ankylosing spondylitis. Study-wide results and limits: The clones that were linked to disease were reported to be significantly enriched in matched synovial fluid samples from ankylosing spondylitis patients. The authors found the disease-linked clones to be CD8+ and relatively rare in peripheral blood. Ankylosing spondylitis blood seemed to carry a telltale TCR beta motif made of fewer than 10 highly homologous variants.

As the method for making TCR beta libraries, quantitative 5'-RACE with molecular barcodes was used. TCRdb reprocessed the 5' RACE reads via MiXCR and lists one record per CDR3 protein. The sample contains fewer than 200,000 distinct CDR3 sequences, 18% of which appear only once. The V and J ends lost 3 bases and 4 bases respectively, with 12 bases between them. The CDR3 extends over 15 amino acids. The V gene's germline CDR1 is SEHNR and CDR2 FQNEAQ (reference sequence). As to this clonotype: What it recognizes is unknown.

This sequence joins TRBV7-9 and TRBJ2-2, with D hard to call. The sequence came from a male donor with ankylosing spondylitis or in good health (not recorded which). Source material: blood, either unsorted or a sorted T cell fraction (not recorded which). Here the CDR3 DNA reads TGTGCCAGCAGCTTTTCGGCTGTCACCACCGGGGAGCTGTTTTTT. It codes for CASSFSAVTTGELFF.